The clone carrying this TCR beta chain was seen a few times. The source of the sample is a study of beta chain features in type 1 diabetes. The CDR3 loop spans 16 amino acids. J gave up 3 bases and V 2 bases, and 7 bases lay outside the gene matches. Germline CDR1 reads MDHEN; CDR2 reads SYDVKM. Investigators reverse transcribed all isolated RNA, so they sequenced expressed TCRB transcripts. This table comes from immunoSEQ multiplex PCR, and its TCRdb copy is limited to in-frame clones, with some not included. The sample carries under 550,000 clones, roughly 11% recorded once. The source of this sequence is a woman aged 18-30 years in good health. Sequences were obtained from naive CD4+ T cells from blood. This chain uses TRBV28 with TRBJ2-1; 7 bases line up with TRBD1. In DNA form, the CDR3 reads TGTGCCAGCAGTTTAGTCAGGGGGACGAACTACAATGAGCAGTTCTTC. Protein product: CASSLVRGTNYNEQFF.